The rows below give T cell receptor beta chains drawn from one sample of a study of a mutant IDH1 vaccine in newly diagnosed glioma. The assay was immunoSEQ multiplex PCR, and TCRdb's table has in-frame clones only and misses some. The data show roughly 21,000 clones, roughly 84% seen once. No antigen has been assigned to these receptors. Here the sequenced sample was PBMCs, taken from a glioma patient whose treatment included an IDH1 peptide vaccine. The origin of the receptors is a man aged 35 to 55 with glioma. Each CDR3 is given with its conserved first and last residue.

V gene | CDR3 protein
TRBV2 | CASSSPAGGPGEQYF
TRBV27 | CASSPANSGANVLTF
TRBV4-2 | CASSRSRDRTPYEQYF
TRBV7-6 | CASSYKGSNTGELFF
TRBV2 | CASNVVLRDEQFF
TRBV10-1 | CASSEPYRTGGETQYF
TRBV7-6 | CASSFDPQTEDTEAFF
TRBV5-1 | CASSLVRQANTGELFF
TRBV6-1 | CASTGRPGADNEQFF
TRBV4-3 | CASSQDPSAETQYF
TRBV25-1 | CATLARATGELFF
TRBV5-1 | CASSDSVRVAEAFF
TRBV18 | CASSPGTESYEQYF
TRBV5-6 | CASSFTSGSYEQFF
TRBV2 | CASSEGPGWGLAGSEQYF